One and the same sample provided the 26 T cell receptor beta chains below, sequenced in a study of identical twins. TCRdb recomputed calls from the 5' RACE reads with MiXCR, one row per CDR3 protein. The sample has 550,000 to 800,000 distinct CDR3 sequences, about 7.1% seen once. These data also featured in a second study, about yellow fever vaccine responses in identical twins.

The specimen sequenced was PBMCs. These TCRs come from a woman younger than 35 in good health.

This clonotype has just a few counts. The CDR3 spells CASSVDTANTEAFF. The CDR3 nucleotides are TGTGCCAGCAGCGTGGACACAGCGAACACTGAAGCTTTCTTT. The rearrangement links TRBV9 to TRBJ1-1; TRBD1 might be the D (5 bases). The CDR3 consists of 14 residues. Germline CDR1 reads SGDLS; CDR2 reads YYNGEE. The V end was cut by 2 bases, the J end by 1 base, with 9 bases between.

The chain combines TRBV5-1 with TRBJ2-7; 13 bases are a match to TRBD2. The ends lost 4 bases at V and 3 bases at J; junction bases unmatched: 7. Germline assignment: CDR1 SGHRS and CDR2 YFSETQ. The CDR3 totals 16 residues. DNA of the CDR3: TGCGCCAGCAGCCGACCAGGACTAGCGGGGGACTACGAGCAGTACTTC. Amino acids: CASSRPGLAGDYEQYF.

The chain links TRBV5-6 to TRBJ2-6, with D possibly matching TRBD1 (6 bases). Looked up from germline, CDR1 is SGHDT and CDR2 is YYEEEE. The germline V and J ends were trimmed by 0 bases and 3 bases, with 13 bases remaining between them. The CDR3 is 17 residues long. As DNA, the CDR3 is TGTGCCAGCAGCTTGGACAGGGTGCTTTTTGGGGCCAACGTCCTGACTTTC. It specifies CASSLDRVLFGANVLTF.

This chain joins TRBV7-2 and TRBJ1-2, with 8 bases fitting TRBD1. V lost 5 bases, J lost 4 bases, and 6 bases stayed unmatched. The CDR3 covers 14 residues. Germline values: CDR1 SGHTA, CDR2 FQGNSA. CDR3 sequence reads: CASSADGTGYGYTF. CDR3 nucleotide sequence: TGTGCCAGCAGCGCAGACGGGACAGGCTATGGCTACACCTTC. Looking up the rest from reference TRBV7-2 and TRBJ1-2 gives the full variable domain: GAGVSQSPSNKVTEKGKDVELRCDPISGHTALYWYRQSLGQGLEFLIYFQGNSAPDKSGLPSDRFSAERTGGSVSTLTIQRTQQEDSAVYLCASSADGTGYGYTFGSGTRLTVV.

There are many counts of this clonotype. This rearrangement joins TRBV12-3 or TRBV12-4 to TRBJ2-1; perhaps D is TRBD1 or TRBD2 (5 bases each). The V and J ends lost 3 bases and 9 bases respectively, with 18 bases between them. The CDR3 is 15 residues long. Here the CDR3 DNA reads TGTGCCAGCAGTTTTGGGGCTAGAGGGGTGGGTGAGCAGTTCTTC. Translated, it gives CASSFGARGVGEQFF.

The chain couples TRBV18 to TRBJ1-5; 7 nucleotides line up with TRBD1. The CDR3 spans 14 residues. Per the germline V gene, CDR1 is KGHSH and CDR2 is LQKENI. Unmatched junction bases numbered 5, after V lost 6 bases and J lost 3 bases. DNA of the CDR3: TGTGCCAGCTCTAGGGGGCAGTTCAATCAGCCCCAGCATTTT. This codes for CASSRGQFNQPQHF.

This chain uses TRBV12-3 or TRBV12-4 with TRBJ1-6; possible D gene TRBD1, 6 bases. There are 16 residues in the CDR3. The germline V and J ends were trimmed by 8 bases and 0 bases, with 14 bases remaining between them. The CDR3 region is CASGPDRSSYNSPLHF. The CDR3 region has the DNA TGTGCCAGCGGACCCGACAGGAGCTCCTATAATTCACCCCTCCACTTT.

The chain links TRBV4-1 to TRBJ2-5, with 10 bases lining up with TRBD2. CDR1 and CDR2 (germline): MGHRA, YSYEKL. The V segment lost 3 bases and the J segment 5 bases; nucleotides outside the gene matches: 6. This CDR3 contains 15 residues. The CDR3 protein is CASSQELAGLETQYF. The CDR3, as DNA: TGCGCCAGCAGCCAGGAACTAGCGGGGTTGGAGACCCAGTACTTC.

This rearrangement joins TRBV4-1 to TRBJ2-1; perhaps TRBD1 as D (6 bases). V dropped 0 bases and J dropped 7 bases, with 13 bases sitting between them. CDR3 length equals 15 residues. Germline lookup yields CDR1 MGHRA and CDR2 YSYEKL. The CDR3 loop reads CASSQETGIGNEQFF. DNA for the CDR3: TGCGCCAGCAGCCAAGAAACAGGGATTGGGAATGAGCAGTTCTTC.

This clonotype was observed at least ten times. The rearrangement uses TRBV28 and TRBJ2-7, with D possibly TRBD1 on 5 matching bases. Trimming shortened V by 5 bases and J by 4 bases, and 18 bases separated the two germline ends. The CDR3 is 15 residues long. Germline assignment: CDR1 MDHEN and CDR2 SYDVKM. The CDR3 region has the DNA TGTGCCAGCAGTCCTTCGTCGGCAGACAGTTACGAGCAGTACTTC. This encodes CASSPSSADSYEQYF.

The J gene is TRBJ2-6, the V gene TRBV24-1; no reliable D call. Trimming stripped 4 bases from V and 5 bases from J, with 5 bases between. The CDR3 covers 13 residues. Germline CDR1 reads KGHDR; CDR2 reads SFDVKD. This CDR3 is CATSETRANVLTF. DNA for the CDR3: TGTGCCACCAGTGAAACTAGGGCCAACGTCCTGACTTTC.

This clonotype was observed a few times. This sequence joins TRBV24-1 and TRBJ2-7, with TRBD2 matching 13 bases. V was clipped by 4 bases and J by 4 bases; unmatched bases: 9. The CDR3 has 17 residues. Germline V gene sequence: CDR1 KGHDR, CDR2 SFDVKD. The CDR3 protein is CATSDPGLAGVPYEQYF. Here the CDR3 DNA reads TGTGCCACCAGTGACCCCGGACTAGCGGGAGTTCCTTACGAGCAGTACTTC.

The genes are TRBV5-1 and TRBJ2-1, with a tentative D call TRBD2 (5 bases). This CDR3 region has 14 residues. Germline assignment: CDR1 SGHRS and CDR2 YFSETQ. Between the trimmed V and J ends, which lost 0 bases and 10 bases, there was a span of 14 bases. CDR3 DNA: TGCGCCAGCAGCTTGGCCCCGGGTGACTACGAGCAGTTCTTC. It yields the protein CASSLAPGDYEQFF.

This clonotype turned up a few times. This rearrangement joins TRBV20-1 to TRBJ2-7; the D gene is possibly TRBD2 (6 bases). V dropped 0 bases and J dropped 1 base, with 13 bases sitting between them. CDR1 and CDR2 from the germline V gene are DFQATT and SNEGSKA (reference sequence). CDR3 length equals 15 residues. The CDR3 reads CSARDIGTPSYEQYF. In DNA form, the CDR3 reads TGCAGTGCTAGAGACATCGGGACTCCATCCTACGAGCAGTACTTC.

The sample holds many counts of this clonotype. The chain couples TRBV4-1 to TRBJ2-7, with a tentative D call TRBD1 (6 bases). V lost 1 base and J 3 bases, leaving 10 bases between the germline ends. CDR3 length: 14 amino acids. From germline, CDR1 is MGHRA and CDR2 YSYEKL. CDR3 region: CASSQVQGYYEQYF. CDR3 DNA: TGCGCCAGCAGCCAAGTACAGGGCTACTACGAGCAGTACTTC.

The chain employs TRBV2 and TRBJ2-1; 7 bases are shared with TRBD2. With 3 bases clipped from V and 10 bases from J, the junction kept 3 bases outside the gene matches. The CDR3 is 12 residues long. From germline, CDR1 is SNHLY and CDR2 FYNNEI. This chain's CDR3 is CASSDWGGEQFF. CDR3 DNA sequence: TGTGCCAGCAGTGACTGGGGGGGAGAGCAGTTCTTC.

This clonotype has just a few counts. The chain couples TRBV7-9 to TRBJ2-7; 12 bases align to TRBD1. CDR3 length: 15 amino acids. CDR1 is SEHNR, CDR2 FQNEAQ, per germline (reference sequence). The trim removed 5 bases at V and 4 bases at J, leaving 6 bases unmatched. CDR3 coding DNA: TGTGCCAGCAGCGCAGGGACAGGGGGCATGTACGAGCAGTACTTC. Protein product: CASSAGTGGMYEQYF.

This clonotype has ten or more counts. The V call is TRBV12-3 or TRBV12-4, the J call TRBJ1-6, with unresolved D. This CDR3 has 13 amino acids. V was pared by 6 bases and J by 12 bases, with 15 bases between. This chain's CDR3 is CASSSAPGGPLHF. The CDR3 coding sequence is TGTGCCAGCAGCTCCGCACCGGGAGGACCCCTCCACTTT.

This clonotype was detected a few times. The chain uses TRBV5-1 and TRBJ2-7; D is perhaps TRBD1 (5 bases). CDR3 size: 14 residues. The V gene lost 0 bases and the J gene lost 0 bases, with 7 bases spanning the gap. CDR1 and CDR2 from the germline V gene are SGHRS and YFSETQ. The CDR3 loop is CASSLETGSYEQYV. The CDR3 DNA reads as TGCGCCAGCAGCTTGGAAACAGGCTCCTACGAGCAGTACGTC.

V and J are TRBV28 and TRBJ1-5; D uncertain. V was trimmed by 6 bases and J by 4 bases, leaving 10 bases between them. The CDR3 is 13 amino acids. Germline assignment: CDR1 MDHEN and CDR2 SYDVKM. The CDR3, as DNA: TGTGCCAGCAGGTATTACAGTAATCAGCCCCAGCATTTT. Amino acids: CASRYYSNQPQHF.

Only a few counts were recorded for this clonotype. The V call is TRBV5-6, the J call TRBJ2-1; D perhaps matches TRBD1 (6 bases). CDR1 is SGHDT, CDR2 YYEEEE, per germline. This CDR3 is 13 amino acids long. V was trimmed by 5 bases and J by 5 bases, leaving 11 bases between them. CDR3 region: CASRRTEHNEQFF. CDR3 DNA: TGTGCCAGCAGAAGGACAGAGCACAATGAGCAGTTCTTC.

In this sample, this clonotype turned up many times. The V and J genes are TRBV3-1 and TRBJ2-1; 11 nucleotides match TRBD2. This CDR3 is 17 amino acids long. Trimming took 0 bases from V and 6 from J; bases not matched to a gene: 7. CDR1 LGHDT and CDR2 YNNKEL come from the germline V gene (reference sequence). In nucleotides, the CDR3 is TGTGCCAGCAGCCAAGATAATTTACTAGCGGGAGTCAATGAGCAGTTCTTC. Translated, it gives CASSQDNLLAGVNEQFF.

This clonotype was picked up many times. The chain has TRBV24-1 and TRBJ1-5; D is undetermined. Trimming left V 4 bases short and J 1 base short, with 7 bases between. Germline V gene data show CDR1 as KGHDR and CDR2 as SFDVKD. This CDR3 contains 14 residues. The CDR3 spells CATSERMSNQPQHF. CDR3 DNA: TGTGCCACCAGTGAGCGTATGAGCAATCAGCCCCAGCATTTT.

This clonotype was recorded a few times. Possible read error: a much larger clone is one base away. The CDR3 bases are TGTGCCATCAGTAACCAAGAGACCCAGTACTTC. Protein product: CAISNQETQYF. The chain is built from TRBV10-3 and TRBJ2-5; D unresolved. V was clipped by 5 bases and J by 0 bases, with 1 base between them. CDR1 and CDR2 from the germline V gene are ENHRY and SYGVKD. The CDR3 length is 11 residues.

This chain connects TRBV12-3 or TRBV12-4 to TRBJ2-3, with 9 bases that match TRBD2. The CDR3 covers 16 residues. V lost 6 bases, J lost 7 bases, and 14 bases stayed unmatched. The chain's CDR3 is CASSRAGLAIEYTQYF. CDR3 DNA: TGTGCCAGCAGCCGAGCGGGACTAGCAATAGAATATACGCAGTATTTT.

In its sample, this clonotype was seen many times. V is TRBV24-1 and J is TRBJ2-1; no clear D. There are 12 residues in the CDR3. Germline lookup yields CDR1 KGHDR and CDR2 SFDVKD. Trimming shortened V by 1 base and J by 9 bases, and 6 bases separated the two germline ends. CDR3 DNA: TGTGCCACCAGTGATTTAGGGTCTGAGCAGTTCTTC. Protein product: CATSDLGSEQFF.